The subject of this entry is one T cell receptor (beta chain). Its antigen is currently unknown. Sequencing was performed with immunoSEQ multiplex PCR; in TCRdb, only in-frame clones are kept and a portion is missing. This table holds tens of thousands of clones, around 84% found once. The data originate from a study of OX40 agonist ivuxolimab in advanced cancers. Background on the study: Partial responses were achieved by three patients: one hepatocellular carcinoma, two cutaneous melanoma. The study's findings and limits: Within 6 weeks, CD4+ and CD8+ blood T cells expanded clonally at 0.1 to 3.0 mg/kg. Patients with a partial response at 0.1-3.0 mg/kg had among the lowest clonal expansion. More expanded clones were found, on average, in CD8+ than in CD4+ T cells.

The CDR3 consists of 11 residues. Germline V gene lookup returns CDR1 MNHNS and CDR2 SASEGT. V was shortened by 5 bases and J by 5 bases, with 4 bases between the two germline ends. The chain is built from TRBV6-1 and TRBJ2-1; no definite D call. Sequenced here: CD4+ or CD8+ T cells sorted from blood, sampled in a trial of the OX40 agonist ivuxolimab. The receptor was derived from an adult with an advanced solid tumor such as melanoma, head and neck, liver or kidney cancer. CDR3 nucleotide sequence: TGTGCCAGCAGTTCGCACAATGAGCAGTTCTTC. Protein sequence: CASSSHNEQFF.